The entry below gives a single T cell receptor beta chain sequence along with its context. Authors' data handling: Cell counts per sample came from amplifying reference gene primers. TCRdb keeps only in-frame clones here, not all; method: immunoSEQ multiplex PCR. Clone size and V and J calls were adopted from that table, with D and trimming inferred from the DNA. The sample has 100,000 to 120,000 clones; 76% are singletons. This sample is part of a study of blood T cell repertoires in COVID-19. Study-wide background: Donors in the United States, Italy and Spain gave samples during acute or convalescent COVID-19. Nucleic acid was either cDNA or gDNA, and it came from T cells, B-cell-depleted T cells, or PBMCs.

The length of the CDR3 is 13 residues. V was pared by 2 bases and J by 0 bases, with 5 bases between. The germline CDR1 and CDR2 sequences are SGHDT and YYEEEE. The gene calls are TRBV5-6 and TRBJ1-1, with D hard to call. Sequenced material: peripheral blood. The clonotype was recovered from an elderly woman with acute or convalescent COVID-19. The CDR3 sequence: CASSFVVNTEAFF. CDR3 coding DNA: TGTGCCAGCAGCTTCGTAGTGAACACTGAAGCTTTCTTT.